A single sample is the source of the 8 T cell receptor beta chains below, sequenced in a study of identical twins listed by TCRdb under 2016. The library was produced with 5' RACE. Sequencing was performed on an Illumina HiSeq 2000. Clones were called with MiXCR by TCRdb after fastp trimmed the public reads at Q25, and only in-frame beta chains were retained. Rows merge per CDR3 protein into single entries with the most common DNA and genes. This sample has a few hundred thousand distinct CDR3 sequences in its table, and approximately 14% of those were observed once. About 0.4% of the sample lies in the top ten. The sample also formed part of further work on yellow fever vaccine responses in identical twins.

Input material: CD4+ T cells sorted from blood. These receptors were obtained from a young woman in good health.

This clonotype appeared a few times. The chain recombines TRBV20-1 with TRBJ2-2; possibly TRBD1 for D (6 bases). Trimming left V 2 bases short and J 5 bases short, with 6 bases between. Germline assignment: CDR1 DFQATT and CDR2 SNEGSKA (reference sequence). There are 12 residues in the CDR3. CDR3 nucleotide sequence: TGCAGTGCTAGAAGGGGGACCGGGGAGCTGTTTTTT. It codes for CSARRGTGELFF.

The chain recombines TRBV6-5 with TRBJ2-5; TRBD2 aligns across 7 bases. The CDR3 contains 15 residues. From germline, CDR1 is MNHEY and CDR2 SVGAGI. V dropped 0 bases and J dropped 4; count of bases not matched to a gene: 5. The CDR3 is CASSYSGVAGETQYF. The CDR3 region has the DNA TGTGCCAGCAGTTACTCGGGTGTAGCGGGAGAGACCCAGTACTTC.

This clonotype showed up just a few times. The V and J genes are TRBV20-1 and TRBJ2-1; TRBD2 agrees at 9 bases. The V gene end was trimmed by 5 bases and the J gene end by 11 bases; junction bases not matched to a gene: 7. The CDR3 runs to 12 residues. From germline, CDR1 is DFQATT and CDR2 SNEGSKA (reference sequence). The CDR3 nucleotides read TGCAGTGCTGATAGCGGGAGCCAGAAGCAGTTCTTC. This encodes CSADSGSQKQFF.

This chain links TRBV12-3 or TRBV12-4 with TRBJ2-1; 9 nucleotides agree with TRBD2. After removal of 5 bases from V and 12 bases from J, the junction contained 5 bases not matched to a gene. This CDR3 contains 12 residues. CDR3 region: CASSTSSGAQFF. The CDR3 nucleotides read TGTGCCAGCAGTACTTCTAGCGGGGCGCAGTTCTTC.

The V and J genes are TRBV18 and TRBJ2-3; weak D call: TRBD2 (6 bases). The CDR3 extends over 15 amino acids. Germline CDR1 KGHSH, CDR2 LQKENI. Trimming took off 3 bases at V and 4 bases at J, with 14 bases between the two ends. The CDR3: CASSPTSLVADTQYF. Here the CDR3 DNA reads TGTGCCAGCTCACCGACTAGTTTGGTGGCAGATACGCAGTATTTT. Drawing the rest from reference TRBV18 and TRBJ2-3, the complete variable domain is NAGVMQNPRHLVRRRGQEARLRCSPMKGHSHVYWYRQLPEEGLKFMVYLQKENIIDESGMPKERFSAEFPKEGPSILRIQQVVRGDSAAYFCASSPTSLVADTQYFGPGTRLTVL.

This clonotype turned up a few times. The V and J genes are TRBV24-1 and TRBJ2-7, with D uncertain. V lost 4 bases and J lost 0, with 12 bases in between. Germline V gene data show CDR1 as KGHDR and CDR2 as SFDVKD. CDR3 length: 15 amino acids. CDR3 sequence (DNA): TGTGCCACCAGTGACAAACATTCCTTCTCCTACGAGCAGTACTTC. It is translated as CATSDKHSFSYEQYF.

This clonotype was seen at least ten times. The CDR3 sequence is CASSPHPTGNTEAFF. CDR3 DNA: TGTGCCAGCAGTCCCCACCCGACAGGGAACACTGAAGCTTTCTTT. The gene calls are TRBV6-1 and TRBJ1-1; perhaps TRBD1 as D (6 bases). This CDR3 has 15 amino acids. Germline V gene data show CDR1 as MNHNS and CDR2 as SASEGT. Trimming cost V 5 bases and J 1 base, with 14 bases left between them.

This clonotype was seen a few times. The V and J genes are TRBV28 and TRBJ2-7; possibly TRBD2 for D (7 bases). Germline lookup yields CDR1 MDHEN and CDR2 SYDVKM. The CDR3 loop spans 13 amino acids. V was clipped by 7 bases and J by 2 bases, with 12 bases between them. The CDR3 coding sequence is TGTGCCAGCAAGGGGGGGCCCCCCTACGAGCAGTACTTC. This encodes CASKGGPPYEQYF.